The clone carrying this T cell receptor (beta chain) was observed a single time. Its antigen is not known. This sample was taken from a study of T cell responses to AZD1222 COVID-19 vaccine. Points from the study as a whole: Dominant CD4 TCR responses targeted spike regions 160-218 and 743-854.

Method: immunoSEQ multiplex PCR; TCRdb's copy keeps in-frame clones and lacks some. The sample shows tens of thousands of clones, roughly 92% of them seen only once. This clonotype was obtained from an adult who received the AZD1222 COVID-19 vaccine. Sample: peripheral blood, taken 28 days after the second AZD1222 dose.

The CDR3 sequence is CASSKRGGTDTQYF. The CDR3, as DNA: TGTGCCAGCAGCAAGCGGGGGGGCACAGATACGCAGTATTTT. V usage is TRBV3-1 (or the pseudogene TRBV3-2) and J usage is TRBJ2-3; the match to TRBD2 covers 9 bases. This CDR3 is built from 14 residues. Germline CDR1 and CDR2: LGHDT and YNNKEL (reference sequence). V shed 5 bases, J shed 1 base, and the junction held 1 base outside the gene matches.